This TCR beta chain was identified during a study of CD8 T cells in Susac syndrome. Trimming shortened V by 5 bases and J by 0 bases, and 6 bases separated the two germline ends. Germline V gene sequence: CDR1 MNHEY, CDR2 SVGEGT. This CDR3 region has 13 residues. Random hexamers served to reverse transcribe roughly 0.45 to 1 ug RNA. MiXCR, applied by TCRdb to the immunoSEQ multiplex PCR reads, yields one record per CDR3 protein. The sample holds about 180,000 distinct CDR3 sequences, approximately 94% seen once. The sample holds a few counts of this clonotype. Material for sequencing was CD4+ T cells from PBMCs. V usage is TRBV6-2 or TRBV6-3 and J usage is TRBJ2-3; D not certain. This sequence originates from a human donor with multiple sclerosis. The CDR3 bases are TGTGCCAGCAGTCGCCCTAGCACAGATACGCAGTATTTT. Translated: CASSRPSTDTQYF.